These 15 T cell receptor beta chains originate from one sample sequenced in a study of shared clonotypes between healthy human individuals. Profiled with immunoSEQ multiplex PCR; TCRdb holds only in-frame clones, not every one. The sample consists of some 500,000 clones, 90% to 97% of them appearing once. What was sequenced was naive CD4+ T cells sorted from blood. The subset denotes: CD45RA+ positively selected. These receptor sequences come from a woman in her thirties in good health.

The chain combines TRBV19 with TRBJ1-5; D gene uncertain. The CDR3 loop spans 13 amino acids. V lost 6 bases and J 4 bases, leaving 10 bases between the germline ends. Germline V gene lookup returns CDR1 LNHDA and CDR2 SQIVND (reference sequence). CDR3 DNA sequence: TGTGCCAGTAGCGATTCCGAGAATCAGCCCCAGCATTTT. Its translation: CASSDSENQPQHF.

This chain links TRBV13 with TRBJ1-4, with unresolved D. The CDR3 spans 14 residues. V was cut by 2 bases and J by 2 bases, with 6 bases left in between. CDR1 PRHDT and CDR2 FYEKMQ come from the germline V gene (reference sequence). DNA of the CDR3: TGTGCCAGCAGCTTATTTGGGACTAATGAAAAACTGTTTTTT. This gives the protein CASSLFGTNEKLFF.

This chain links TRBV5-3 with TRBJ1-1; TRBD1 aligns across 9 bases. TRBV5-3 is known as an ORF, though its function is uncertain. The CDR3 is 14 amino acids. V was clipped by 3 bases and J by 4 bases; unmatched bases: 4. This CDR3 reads CARSYRGQGTEAFF. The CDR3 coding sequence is TGTGCCAGAAGCTACAGGGGGCAGGGCACTGAAGCTTTCTTT.

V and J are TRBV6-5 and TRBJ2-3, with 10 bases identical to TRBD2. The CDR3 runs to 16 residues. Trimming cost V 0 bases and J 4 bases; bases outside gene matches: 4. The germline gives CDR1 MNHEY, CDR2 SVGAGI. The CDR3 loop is CASSYSALAGADTQYF. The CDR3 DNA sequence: TGTGCCAGCAGTTACTCTGCTCTAGCGGGAGCAGATACGCAGTATTTT.

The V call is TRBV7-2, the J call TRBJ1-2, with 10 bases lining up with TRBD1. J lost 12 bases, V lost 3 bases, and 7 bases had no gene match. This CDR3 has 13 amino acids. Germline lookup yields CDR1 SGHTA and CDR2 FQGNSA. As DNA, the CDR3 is TGTGCCAGCAGCTTCCGGGACAGGGGCACTGACACCTTC. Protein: CASSFRDRGTDTF.

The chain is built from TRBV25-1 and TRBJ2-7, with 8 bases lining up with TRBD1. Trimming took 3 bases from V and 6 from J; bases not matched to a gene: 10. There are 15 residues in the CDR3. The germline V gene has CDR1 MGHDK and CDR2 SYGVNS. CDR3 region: CASSDNGTGYCEQYF. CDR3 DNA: TGTGCCAGCAGTGATAACGGGACAGGTTATTGCGAGCAGTACTTC.

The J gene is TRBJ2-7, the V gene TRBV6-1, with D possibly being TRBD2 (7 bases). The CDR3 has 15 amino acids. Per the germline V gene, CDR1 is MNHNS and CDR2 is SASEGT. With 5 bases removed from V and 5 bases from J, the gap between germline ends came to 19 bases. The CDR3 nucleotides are TGTGCCAGCAGTCACAGGGAAGGGGGGGGGAACGAGCAGTACTTC. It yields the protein CASSHREGGGNEQYF.

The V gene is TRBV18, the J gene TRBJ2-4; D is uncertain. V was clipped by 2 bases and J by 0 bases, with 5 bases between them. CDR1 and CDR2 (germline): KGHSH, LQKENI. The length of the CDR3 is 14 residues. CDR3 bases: TGTGCCAGCTCACCAGGGATAGCCAAAAACATTCAGTACTTC. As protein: CASSPGIAKNIQYF.

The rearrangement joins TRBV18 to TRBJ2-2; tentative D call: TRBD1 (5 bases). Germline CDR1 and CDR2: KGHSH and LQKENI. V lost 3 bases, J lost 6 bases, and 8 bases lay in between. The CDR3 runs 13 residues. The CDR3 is CASSPQGSGELFF. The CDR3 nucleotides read TGTGCCAGCTCACCTCAGGGATCCGGGGAGCTGTTTTTT.

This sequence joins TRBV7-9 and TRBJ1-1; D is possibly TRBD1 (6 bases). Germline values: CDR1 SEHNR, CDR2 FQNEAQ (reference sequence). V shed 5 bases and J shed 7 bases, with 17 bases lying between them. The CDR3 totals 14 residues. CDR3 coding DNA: TGTGCCAGCAGCCGAGACGGGGGCTACAGTGAAGCTTTCTTT. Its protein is CASSRDGGYSEAFF.

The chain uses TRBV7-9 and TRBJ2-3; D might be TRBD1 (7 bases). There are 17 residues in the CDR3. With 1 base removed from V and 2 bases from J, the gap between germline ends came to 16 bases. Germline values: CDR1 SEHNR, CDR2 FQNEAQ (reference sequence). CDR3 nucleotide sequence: TGTGCCAGCAGCTTAGTAGGAAACAGGGGACTCACAGATACGCAGTATTTT. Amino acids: CASSLVGNRGLTDTQYF.

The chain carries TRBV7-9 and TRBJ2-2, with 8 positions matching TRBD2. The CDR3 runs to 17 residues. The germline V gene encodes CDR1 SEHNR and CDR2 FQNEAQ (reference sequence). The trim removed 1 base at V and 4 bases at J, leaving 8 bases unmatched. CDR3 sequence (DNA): TGTGCCAGCAGCTTAGAGGTTCCAGCGGGAGTCACCGGGGAGCTGTTTTTT. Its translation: CASSLEVPAGVTGELFF.

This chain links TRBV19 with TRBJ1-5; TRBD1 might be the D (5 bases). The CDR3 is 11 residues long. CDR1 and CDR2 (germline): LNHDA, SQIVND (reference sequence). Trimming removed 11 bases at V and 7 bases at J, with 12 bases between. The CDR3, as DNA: TGTGCCTGTGGTAAGGGGCAGCCCCAGCATTTT. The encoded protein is CACGKGQPQHF.

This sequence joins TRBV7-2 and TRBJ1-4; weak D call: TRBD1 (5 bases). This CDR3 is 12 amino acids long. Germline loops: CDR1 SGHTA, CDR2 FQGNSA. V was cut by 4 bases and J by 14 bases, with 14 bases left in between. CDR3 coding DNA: TGTGCCAGCAGCTGGGGCCGGCAACGGCTGTTTTTT. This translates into CASSWGRQRLFF.

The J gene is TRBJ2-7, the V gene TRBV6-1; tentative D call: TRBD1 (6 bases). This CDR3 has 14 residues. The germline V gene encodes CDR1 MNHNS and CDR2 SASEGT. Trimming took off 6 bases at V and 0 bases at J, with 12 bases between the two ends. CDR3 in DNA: TGTGCCAGCAGCCAACAGGGAAGCTCCTACGAGCAGTACTTC. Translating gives CASSQQGSSYEQYF.